The 17 T cell receptor beta chains listed next were all sequenced from one sample in a study of T cell changes during pregnancy in multiple sclerosis. Sequencing used immunoSEQ multiplex PCR; TCRdb keeps in-frame clones, though not all of them. The sample shows 84,000 or so clones, around 94% of them seen only once. The specimen comprised peripheral blood, sampled in the third trimester of pregnancy. The receptors stem from a female donor with multiple sclerosis, enrolled in a pregnancy study.

The V call is TRBV7-9, the J call TRBJ2-5; 7 bases are shared with TRBD1. In germline, CDR1 is SEHNR, CDR2 FQNEAQ (reference sequence). The CDR3 is 15 residues long. V lost 1 base to trimming and J lost 4 bases; unmatched junction nucleotides: 6. CDR3 protein: CASSLGRDSRETQYF. CDR3 DNA sequence: TGTGCCAGCAGCTTAGGCCGGGACAGCCGAGAGACCCAGTACTTC.

DNA of the CDR3: TGTGCCTGGGGACAGGGGGGGTCCGAGCAGTACTTC. Protein sequence: CAWGQGGSEQYF. This sequence joins TRBV30 and TRBJ2-7; 10 nucleotides agree with TRBD1. Germline trimming cut 5 bases from V and 6 bases from J; bases unmatched to any gene: 4. The CDR3 length is 12 residues. Germline V gene sequence: CDR1 GTSNPN, CDR2 SVGIG (reference sequence).

A remark on this clone: Other DNA sequences in the same sample also yield this CDR3. The chain links TRBV5-1 to TRBJ1-2; tentative D call: TRBD1 (6 bases). V lost 1 base, J lost 2 bases, and 9 bases lay in between. This CDR3 is built from 14 residues. The germline V gene has CDR1 SGHRS and CDR2 YFSETQ. The CDR3 nucleotides read TGCGCCAGCAGCTTGACAGGGACCAACTATGGCTACACCTTC. Its protein product is CASSLTGTNYGYTF. Complete variable domain (other parts from reference TRBV5-1 and TRBJ1-2): KAGVTQTPRYLIKTRGQQVTLSCSPISGHRSVSWYQQTPGQGLQFLFEYFSETQRNKGNFPGRFSGRQFSNSRSEMNVSTLELGDSALYLCASSLTGTNYGYTFGSGTRLTVV.

The rearrangement joins TRBV27 to TRBJ1-1, with 9 bases lining up with TRBD1. Unmatched junction bases numbered 11, after V lost 4 bases and J lost 2 bases. The CDR3 is 17 amino acids. In germline, CDR1 is MNHEY, CDR2 SMNVEV (reference sequence). The CDR3 spells CASSSSYRGPINTEAFF. The CDR3 region has the DNA TGTGCCAGCAGTTCATCTTACAGGGGGCCAATTAACACTGAAGCTTTCTTT.

The rearrangement links TRBV6-1 to TRBJ2-3, with TRBD1 as a possible D gene (6 bases). The CDR3 consists of 17 residues. The germline gives CDR1 MNHNS, CDR2 SASEGT. Trimming took off 4 bases at V and 4 bases at J, with 21 bases between the two ends. The CDR3 sequence: CASSARQDLPRADTQYF. CDR3 bases: TGTGCCAGCAGTGCCCGACAGGATCTTCCTCGGGCAGATACGCAGTATTTT.

This chain joins TRBV18 and TRBJ2-6; D gene ambiguous. V was shortened by 6 bases and J by 4 bases, with 7 bases between the two germline ends. CDR3 length equals 13 residues. Per germline, CDR1 KGHSH and CDR2 LQKENI. CDR3 amino acids: CASSRSGANVLTF. CDR3 DNA: TGTGCCAGCTCCCGTAGCGGGGCCAACGTCCTGACTTTC.

The chain couples TRBV9 to TRBJ1-1; D perhaps matches TRBD1 (5 bases). This CDR3 has 15 residues. The germline V and J ends were trimmed by 0 bases and 2 bases, with 11 bases remaining between them. In germline, CDR1 is SGDLS, CDR2 YYNGEE. The CDR3 sequence is CASSVDAGYNTEAFF. The CDR3 DNA reads as TGTGCCAGCAGCGTAGATGCAGGGTATAACACTGAAGCTTTCTTT.

CDR3 in amino acids: CASSVEGGEGYTF. CDR3 sequence (DNA): TGTGCCAGCAGCGTAGAGGGCGGGGAAGGCTACACCTTC. V is TRBV9 and J is TRBJ1-2, with D uncertain. CDR1 and CDR2 from the germline V gene are SGDLS and YYNGEE. The CDR3 covers 13 residues. Trimming cost V 0 bases and J 8 bases, with 11 bases left between them.

The genes are TRBV7-9 and TRBJ1-4; D is possibly TRBD1 (6 bases). V was pared by 5 bases and J by 5 bases, with 15 bases between. The germline gives CDR1 SEHNR, CDR2 FQNEAQ (reference sequence). The CDR3 spans 15 residues. The CDR3 DNA is TGTGCCAGCAGCCCATGGGGGGGGGCGAATGAAAAACTGTTTTTT. It codes for CASSPWGGANEKLFF.

This chain links TRBV5-1 with TRBJ2-5, with D possibly TRBD1 on 6 matching bases. This CDR3 spans 14 amino acids. Germline CDR1 is SGHRS and CDR2 is YFSETQ. Trimming took 0 bases from V and 5 from J, leaving 11 bases between them. The CDR3 protein is CASSLDRVYETQYF. The DNA for the CDR3 is TGCGCCAGCAGCTTGGACAGGGTATACGAGACCCAGTACTTC.

The chain employs TRBV19 and TRBJ1-2; 12 nucleotides match TRBD1. This CDR3 has 15 amino acids. Germline CDR1 is LNHDA and CDR2 is SQIVND (reference sequence). With V trimmed by 5 bases and J by 8 bases, 9 bases remained unmatched. In DNA, the CDR3 is TGTGCCAGTAGTCCTGGGACAGGGGGCGTCGTCGGCTACACCTTC. As protein: CASSPGTGGVVGYTF.

This chain joins TRBV18 and TRBJ1-3, with D tentatively TRBD1 (6 bases). The CDR3 contains 17 residues. Germline V gives CDR1 KGHSH, CDR2 LQKENI. The V gene lost 6 bases and the J gene lost 0 bases, with 18 bases spanning the gap. The CDR3 reads CASSPIGQGRSGNTIYF. The CDR3 DNA reads TGTGCCAGCTCCCCCATAGGGCAGGGGCGCTCTGGAAACACCATATATTTT.

V usage is TRBV9 and J usage is TRBJ1-4; D is undetermined. CDR3 length equals 13 residues. Between the trimmed V and J ends, which lost 4 bases and 0 bases, there was a span of 4 bases. Germline values: CDR1 SGDLS, CDR2 YYNGEE. CDR3 DNA: TGTGCCAGCAGCCTCGCAACTAATGAAAAACTGTTTTTT. Protein sequence: CASSLATNEKLFF.

V is TRBV6-1 and J is TRBJ1-2; 7 bases align to TRBD1. J was trimmed by 4 bases and V by 2 bases; bases with no gene match: 16. The CDR3 covers 18 residues. Per germline, CDR1 MNHNS and CDR2 SASEGT. The CDR3 nucleotides read TGTGCCAGCAGTGAAAGGGGCCCCGGGAGGGGGCTAGGCTATGGCTACACCTTC. This gives the protein CASSERGPGRGLGYGYTF.

V is TRBV29-1 and J is TRBJ1-1; TRBD1 aligns across 7 bases. J gave up 3 bases and V 5 bases, and 3 bases lay outside the gene matches. The CDR3 has 12 residues. Germline V gene data show CDR1 as SQVTM and CDR2 as ANQGSEA. This CDR3 is CSVRQGDTEAFF. The CDR3, as DNA: TGCAGCGTTCGACAGGGAGACACTGAAGCTTTCTTT.

J is TRBJ2-1 and V is TRBV9; 13 positions match TRBD2. The junction had 9 bases not matched to a gene; V was cut back by 4 bases and J by 8 bases. The V gene's germline CDR1 is SGDLS and CDR2 YYNGEE. This CDR3 has 16 residues. The CDR3 sequence: CASSPRTSGRIDEQFF. CDR3 bases: TGTGCCAGCAGCCCCCGGACTAGCGGGAGAATAGATGAGCAGTTCTTC.

The gene calls are TRBV4-3 and TRBJ2-3, with 12 bases aligning to TRBD1. J gave up 3 bases and V 0 bases, and 7 bases lay outside the gene matches. CDR1 and CDR2 from the germline V gene are LGHNA and YSLEER. The CDR3 runs to 18 residues. The DNA for the CDR3 is TGCGCCAGCAGCCAAGAATGGGGACAGGGGGCAAGGACAGATACGCAGTATTTT. This encodes CASSQEWGQGARTDTQYF.